These 9 T cell receptor beta chains came from one sample sequenced in a study of blood T cell repertoires in COVID-19. Clones were read by immunoSEQ multiplex PCR, and TCRdb kept only the in-frame ones, dropping some. The sample shows about 210,000 clones, about 89% of them seen only once. Sequenced sample: PBMCs or T cells enriched from blood (not recorded which). These receptors were collected from a woman between 18 and 29 years old who had recovered from COVID-19.

The chain has TRBV2 and TRBJ1-3; a weak D match, TRBD1 (5 bases). This CDR3 spans 16 amino acids. Germline V gene lookup returns CDR1 SNHLY and CDR2 FYNNEI. V shed 9 bases and J shed 0 bases, with 18 bases lying between them. The CDR3 bases are TGTGCCAGTAGCACCCAAAGGGGCCCCTCTGGAAACACCATATATTTT. As protein: CASSTQRGPSGNTIYF.

This sequence joins TRBV27 and TRBJ1-3; maybe TRBD1 (5 bases). Germline V lookup: CDR1 MNHEY, CDR2 SMNVEV (reference sequence). V was cut by 2 bases and J by 2 bases, with 7 bases left in between. The CDR3 loop spans 14 amino acids. CDR3 sequence reads: CASSLRGTGNTIYF. The CDR3 DNA reads as TGTGCCAGCAGTTTAAGGGGTACTGGAAACACCATATATTTT.

The V call is TRBV28, the J call TRBJ1-1; a weak D match, TRBD1 (5 bases). The V end lost 5 bases, the J end lost 3 bases, and 16 bases lay between the germline ends. Germline assignment: CDR1 MDHEN and CDR2 SYDVKM. This CDR3 has 15 residues. In DNA, the CDR3 is TGTGCCAGCAGTCCTACTGGGGGGGGGTACACTGAAGCTTTCTTT. As protein: CASSPTGGGYTEAFF.

CDR3 region: CASSVGTGGLPLHF. CDR3 nucleotides: TGTGCCAGCAGCGTAGGGACAGGGGGTTTACCCCTCCACTTT. The rearrangement links TRBV9 to TRBJ1-6, with 10 bases lining up with TRBD1. Trimming at V came to 0 bases and at J to 12 bases, leaving 3 bases not matched to a gene. The CDR3 runs to 14 residues. The germline V gene encodes CDR1 SGDLS and CDR2 YYNGEE.

The V gene is TRBV10-3, the J gene TRBJ1-1; 7 bases fit TRBD1. The length of the CDR3 is 16 residues. V lost 0 bases to trimming and J lost 3 bases; unmatched junction nucleotides: 7. Germline V lookup: CDR1 ENHRY, CDR2 SYGVKD. The CDR3 sequence is CAISESTGLPDTEAFF. Written as DNA, the CDR3 is TGTGCCATCAGTGAGTCGACAGGGCTTCCGGACACTGAAGCTTTCTTT.

The V call is TRBV28, the J call TRBJ2-2; TRBD2 might be the D (5 bases). The CDR3 is made up of 15 amino acids. In germline, CDR1 is MDHEN, CDR2 SYDVKM. V was pared by 8 bases and J by 3 bases, with 16 bases between. The CDR3: CASGNSGMHTGELFF. In DNA form, the CDR3 reads TGTGCCAGCGGTAATTCCGGGATGCACACCGGGGAGCTGTTTTTT.

The chain employs TRBV7-2 and TRBJ1-2; D is perhaps TRBD1 (5 bases). The germline CDR1 and CDR2 sequences are SGHTA and FQGNSA. The CDR3 has 14 amino acids. Trimming removed 4 bases at V and 4 bases at J, with 13 bases between. DNA of the CDR3: TGTGCCAGCAGCTACGGAGGGGCCCGCTATGGCTACACCTTC. It encodes CASSYGGARYGYTF.

This clone was seen at least ten times. The chain uses TRBV30 and TRBJ1-5; D gene unclear. V lost 2 bases and J lost 4, with 9 bases in between. In germline, CDR1 is GTSNPN, CDR2 SVGIG (reference sequence). There are 13 residues in the CDR3. CDR3 sequence (DNA): TGTGCCTGGAGTCTCGCACTGAATCAGCCCCAGCATTTT. Encoded protein: CAWSLALNQPQHF.

The chain carries TRBV5-1 and TRBJ2-7, with TRBD2 matching over 12 bases. CDR1 and CDR2 from the germline V gene are SGHRS and YFSETQ. The V gene end was trimmed by 0 bases and the J gene end by 2 bases; junction bases not matched to a gene: 3. The length of the CDR3 is 16 residues. CDR3 sequence (DNA): TGCGCCAGCAGCTTGGGGACTAGCGGGGTGACCTACGAGCAGTACTTC. This sequence encodes CASSLGTSGVTYEQYF.